Listed below are T cell receptor beta chains from one sample, sequenced in a study of cytomegalovirus exposure and HLA in healthy donors. The repertoire was sequenced with immunoSEQ multiplex PCR; TCRdb's copy has only in-frame clones and lacks some. This sample yields 150,000 to 200,000 clones, of which approximately 80% are seen a single time; about 15% belongs to the top ten. The sequencing sample was made of PBMCs. The source of these receptors is a woman between 35 and 50 years old in good health and CMV-seronegative. The CDR3 runs from the conserved cysteine through the conserved F or W. D genes are given only for firm matches. Expanded clones are given a class, and other clones once, few, many or no size at all.

D	size	V	J	DNA	CDR3
TRBD2	.	TRBV2	TRBJ2-7	TGTGCCAGCAGTGCATCTAGCGGGAGAATCCACGAGCAGTACTTC	CASSASSGRIHEQYF
.	.	TRBV18	TRBJ2-7	TGTGCCAGCTTGGCCGCCGGGGAGCAGTACTTC	CASLAAGEQYF
TRBD2	.	TRBV27	TRBJ2-1	TGTGCCAGCACCTCAAGGGCGGGGGGCCTTTTCAATGAGCAGTTCTTC	CASTSRAGGLFNEQFF
TRBD1	.	TRBV19	TRBJ2-2	TGTGCCAGTAGAGAGGGGGCCCTATTGACCGGGGAGCTGTTTTTT	CASREGALLTGELFF
TRBD1	.	TRBV27	TRBJ1-1	TGTGCCAGCAGTTTAGACAGGGGGGGAACAGGAGCTTTCTTT	CASSLDRGGTGAFF
.	.	TRBV9	TRBJ2-5	TGTGCCAGCAGCTTTAGTGGCGGGACGGGTATAAGGGAGACCCAGTACTTC	CASSFSGGTGIRETQYF
TRBD2	.	TRBV13	TRBJ2-1	TGTGCCAGCAGCTCCTGGGGACTAGCGGGGGAGTACAATGAGCAGTTCTTC	CASSSWGLAGEYNEQFF
TRBD1	.	TRBV6-5	TRBJ2-7	TGTGCCAGCAGTACACCGGGACAGGGGTTTTACTTC	CASSTPGQGFYF
TRBD2	once	TRBV10-3	TRBJ2-3	TGTGCCGTGGGACGCCCTAGCGGGACCCGTGATACGCAGTATTTT	CAVGRPSGTRDTQYF
TRBD1	.	TRBV30	TRBJ2-5	TGTGCCTGGAGATCGACAGGGAAGAAAGAGACCCAGTACTTC	CAWRSTGKKETQYF
.	.	TRBV7-2	TRBJ2-2	TGTGCCAGCAGCTACTTGGCCCTAACAGGGACCGGGGAGCTGTTTTTT	CASSYLALTGTGELFF
.	.	TRBV5-4	TRBJ1-6	TGTGCCAGCAGCTTGTTGGGGGGGAGAGGGAATTCACCCCTCCACTTT	CASSLLGGRGNSPLHF
TRBD1	.	TRBV18	TRBJ2-2	TGTGCCAGCTCACGGGACAGAAGGACCGGGGAGCTGTTTTTT	CASSRDRRTGELFF
.	.	TRBV7-8	TRBJ2-7	TGTGCCAGCAGCTTAGCGCTGGAAATCCTAGCCTACGAGCAGTACTTC	CASSLALEILAYEQYF
.	.	TRBV21-1	TRBJ2-7	TGTGCCAGCAGCAAAATCCCACAGGGACCGGTTATGTACGAGCAGTACTTC	CASSKIPQGPVMYEQYF
.	.	TRBV11-2	TRBJ2-6	TGTGCCAGCAGCTTTTGGACTCTAAATATCTCTGGGGCCAACGTCCTGACTTTC	CASSFWTLNISGANVLTF
.	.	TRBV28	TRBJ1-2	TGTGCCAGCAGTTTAACCGGGAACTATGGCTACACCTTC	CASSLTGNYGYTF
.	.	TRBV6-1	TRBJ2-7	TGTGCCACCGTATCCTACGAGCAGTACTTC	CATVSYEQYF
TRBD2	.	TRBV7-9	TRBJ2-1	TGTGCCAGCAGCTTAGGGACTAGCTCCTACAATGAGCAGTTCTTC	CASSLGTSSYNEQFF
.	once	TRBV5-6	TRBJ1-3	TGTGCCAGCAGCTTCCTAGGGGGTGATGGAAACACCATATATTTT	CASSFLGGDGNTIYF
.	.	TRBV11-3	TRBJ2-5	TGTGCCAGCAGCTGGTTCTCCGGGTTCGTGGGGGCCAGTGAAGAGACCCAGTACTTC	CASSWFSGFVGASEETQYF
.	.	TRBV21-1	TRBJ1-5	TGTGCCAGCAGCAAAGTAAGAGACAGGGGTCATCAGCCCCAGCATTTT	CASSKVRDRGHQPQHF
TRBD1	.	TRBV4-2	TRBJ1-6	TGTGCCAGCAGCCAAGACACAGGGGGGCTCAATTCACCCCTCCACTTT	CASSQDTGGLNSPLHF
.	.	TRBV6-5	TRBJ2-7	TGTGCCAGCAGTTACTCTGCAGGGTCGGACGAGCAGTACTTC	CASSYSAGSDEQYF